This TCR beta chain was obtained from a study of blood T cell repertoires in COVID-19. CDR3 length equals 16 residues. Germline assignment: CDR1 LNHDA and CDR2 SQIVND (reference sequence). V trimming: 3 bases; J trimming: 0 bases; junction bases outside the gene matches: 5. The repertoire was sequenced with immunoSEQ multiplex PCR; TCRdb's copy has only in-frame clones and lacks some. This sample carries 250,000 to 350,000 clones, over 75% of them seen once, and the ten largest clones take under 11%. This TCR came from a woman aged 18-29 years who had recovered from COVID-19. Sequenced material: PBMCs or T cells enriched from blood (not recorded which). This chain joins TRBV19 and TRBJ2-3; 8 bases match TRBD1. Here the CDR3 reads CASSISDRGSTDTQYF. The CDR3 DNA follows: TGTGCCAGTAGTATTTCCGACAGGGGAAGCACAGATACGCAGTATTTT.